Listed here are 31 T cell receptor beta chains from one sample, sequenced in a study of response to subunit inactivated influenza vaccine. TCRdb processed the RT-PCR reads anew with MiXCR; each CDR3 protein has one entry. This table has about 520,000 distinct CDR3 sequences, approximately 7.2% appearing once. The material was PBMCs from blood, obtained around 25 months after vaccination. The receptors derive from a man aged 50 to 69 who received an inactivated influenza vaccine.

Here the CDR3 reads CASSYEGSGGPYNEQFF. The CDR3 bases are TGTGCCAGCAGTTACGAAGGTAGCGGGGGCCCCTACAATGAGCAGTTCTTC. The chain carries TRBV6-5 and TRBJ2-1; 9 positions match TRBD2. Per germline, CDR1 MNHEY and CDR2 SVGAGI. The CDR3 loop spans 17 amino acids. J lost 2 bases, V lost 2 bases, and 7 bases had no gene match.

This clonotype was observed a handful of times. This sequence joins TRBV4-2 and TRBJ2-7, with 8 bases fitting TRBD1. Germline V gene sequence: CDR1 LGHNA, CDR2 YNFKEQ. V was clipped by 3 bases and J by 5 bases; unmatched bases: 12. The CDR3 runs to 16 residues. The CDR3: CASSHYTFGQGHEQYF. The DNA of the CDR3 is TGTGCCAGCAGCCATTATACATTCGGACAGGGTCACGAGCAGTACTTC.

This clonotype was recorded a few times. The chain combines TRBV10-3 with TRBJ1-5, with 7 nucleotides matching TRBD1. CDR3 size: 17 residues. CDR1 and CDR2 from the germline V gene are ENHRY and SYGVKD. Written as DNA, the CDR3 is TGTGACCCCGGACTGGGACAGAATTTCGATAGCAATCAGCCCCAGCATTTT. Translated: CDPGLGQNFDSNQPQHF.

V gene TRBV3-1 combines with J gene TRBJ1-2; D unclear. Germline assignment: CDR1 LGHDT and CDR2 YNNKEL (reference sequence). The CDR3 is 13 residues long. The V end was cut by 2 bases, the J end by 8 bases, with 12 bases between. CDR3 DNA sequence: TGTGCCAGCAGCCAAAGGTCGGACCGGGGCTACACCTTC. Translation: CASSQRSDRGYTF.

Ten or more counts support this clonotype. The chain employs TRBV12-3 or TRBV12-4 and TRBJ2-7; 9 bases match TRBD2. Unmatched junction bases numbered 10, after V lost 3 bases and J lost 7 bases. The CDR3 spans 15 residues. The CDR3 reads CASSFGSGGLGEQYF. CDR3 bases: TGTGCCAGCAGTTTTGGTAGCGGGGGCCTAGGGGAGCAGTACTTC.

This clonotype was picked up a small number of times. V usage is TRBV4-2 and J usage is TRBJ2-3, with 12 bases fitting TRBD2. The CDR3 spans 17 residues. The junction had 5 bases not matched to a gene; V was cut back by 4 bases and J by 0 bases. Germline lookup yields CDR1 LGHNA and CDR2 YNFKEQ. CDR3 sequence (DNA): TGTGCCAGCAGCCTTATCGGACTAGCGGGGAGCACAGATACGCAGTATTTT. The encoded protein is CASSLIGLAGSTDTQYF.

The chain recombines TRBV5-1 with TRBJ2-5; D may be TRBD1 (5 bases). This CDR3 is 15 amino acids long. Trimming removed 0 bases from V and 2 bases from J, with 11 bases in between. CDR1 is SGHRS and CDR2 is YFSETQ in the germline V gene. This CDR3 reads CASSLGQGGQETQYF. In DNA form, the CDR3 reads TGCGCCAGCAGCTTGGGGCAGGGTGGGCAAGAGACCCAGTACTTC.

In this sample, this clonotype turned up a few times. The DNA for the CDR3 is TGTGCCATCAGCGTCCTAGCGGGAGAAGATGAGCAGTTCTTC. The encoded protein is CAISVLAGEDEQFF. J is TRBJ2-1 and V is TRBV10-3, with 10 positions matching TRBD2. The CDR3 runs 14 residues. Germline lookup yields CDR1 ENHRY and CDR2 SYGVKD. The V and J ends lost 6 bases and 8 bases, in that order; junction bases with no gene match: 7.

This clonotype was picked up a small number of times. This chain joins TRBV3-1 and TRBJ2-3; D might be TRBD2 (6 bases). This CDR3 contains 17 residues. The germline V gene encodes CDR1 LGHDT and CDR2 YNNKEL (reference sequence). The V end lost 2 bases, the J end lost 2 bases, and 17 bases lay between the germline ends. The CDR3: CASSQSLMAGLTDTQYF. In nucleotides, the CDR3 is TGTGCCAGCAGCCAATCATTAATGGCGGGACTCACAGATACGCAGTATTTT.

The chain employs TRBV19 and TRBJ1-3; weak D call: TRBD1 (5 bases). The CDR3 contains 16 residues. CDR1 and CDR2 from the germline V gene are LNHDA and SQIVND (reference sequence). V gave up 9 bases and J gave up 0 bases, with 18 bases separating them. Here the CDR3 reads CASDRGGGSSGNTIYF. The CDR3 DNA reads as TGTGCCAGCGACCGGGGCGGTGGAAGCTCTGGAAACACCATATATTTT.

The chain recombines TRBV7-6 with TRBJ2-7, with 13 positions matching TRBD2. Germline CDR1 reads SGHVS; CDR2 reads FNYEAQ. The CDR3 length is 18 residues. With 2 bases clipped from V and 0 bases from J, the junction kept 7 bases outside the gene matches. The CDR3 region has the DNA TGTGCCAGCAGCTTACCAAGACTAGCGGGAGGCCTCTCCTACGAGCAGTACTTC. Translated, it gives CASSLPRLAGGLSYEQYF.

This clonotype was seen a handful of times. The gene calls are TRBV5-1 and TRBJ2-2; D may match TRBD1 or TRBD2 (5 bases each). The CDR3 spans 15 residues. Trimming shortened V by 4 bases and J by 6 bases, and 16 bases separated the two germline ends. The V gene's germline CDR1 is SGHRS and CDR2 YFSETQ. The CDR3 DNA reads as TGCGCCAGCAGCCCCCGGGACGGAGGATCCGGGGAGCTGTTTTTT. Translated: CASSPRDGGSGELFF.

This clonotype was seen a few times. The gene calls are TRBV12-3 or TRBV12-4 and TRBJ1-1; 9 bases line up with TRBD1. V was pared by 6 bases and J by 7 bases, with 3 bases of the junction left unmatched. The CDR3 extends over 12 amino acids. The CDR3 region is CASRRDRDEAFF. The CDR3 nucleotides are TGTGCCAGCAGGCGGGACAGGGATGAAGCTTTCTTT.

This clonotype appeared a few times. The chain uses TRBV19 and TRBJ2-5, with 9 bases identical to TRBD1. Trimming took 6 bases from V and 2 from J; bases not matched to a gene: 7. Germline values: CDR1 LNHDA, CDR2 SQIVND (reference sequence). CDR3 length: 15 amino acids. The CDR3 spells CASRRDRATQETQYF. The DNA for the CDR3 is TGTGCCAGTAGACGGGACAGGGCCACTCAAGAGACCCAGTACTTC. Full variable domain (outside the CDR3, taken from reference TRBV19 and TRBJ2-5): DGGITQSPKYLFRKEGQNVTLSCEQNLNHDAMYWYRQDPGQGLRLIYYSQIVNDFQKGDIAEGYSVSREKKESFPLTVTSAQKNPTAFYLCASRRDRATQETQYFGPGTRLLVL.

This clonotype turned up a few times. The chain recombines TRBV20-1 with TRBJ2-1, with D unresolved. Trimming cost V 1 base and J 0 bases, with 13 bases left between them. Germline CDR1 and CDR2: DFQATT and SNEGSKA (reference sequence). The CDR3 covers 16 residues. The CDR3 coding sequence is TGCAGTGCTAGAGGCCTATCGGCGGTCTCCTACAATGAGCAGTTCTTC. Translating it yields CSARGLSAVSYNEQFF.

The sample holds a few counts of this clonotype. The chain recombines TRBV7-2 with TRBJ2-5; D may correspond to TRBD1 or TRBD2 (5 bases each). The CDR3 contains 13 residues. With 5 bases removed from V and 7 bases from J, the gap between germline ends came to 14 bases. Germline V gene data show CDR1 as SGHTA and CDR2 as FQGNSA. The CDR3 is CASSEGPGRTQYF. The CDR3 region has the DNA TGTGCCAGCAGCGAGGGACCCGGCAGGACCCAGTACTTC.

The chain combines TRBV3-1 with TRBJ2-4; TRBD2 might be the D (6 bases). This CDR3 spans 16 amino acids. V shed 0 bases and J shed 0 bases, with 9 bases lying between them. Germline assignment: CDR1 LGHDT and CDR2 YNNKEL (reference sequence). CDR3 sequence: CASSQDPGGAKNIQYF. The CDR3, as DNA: TGTGCCAGCAGCCAAGATCCCGGGGGAGCCAAAAACATTCAGTACTTC.

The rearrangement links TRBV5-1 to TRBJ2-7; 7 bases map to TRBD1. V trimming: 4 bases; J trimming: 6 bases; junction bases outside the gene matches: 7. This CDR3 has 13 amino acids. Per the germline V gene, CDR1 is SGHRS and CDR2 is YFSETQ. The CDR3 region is CASSHPDRAEQYF. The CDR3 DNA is TGCGCCAGCAGCCACCCAGACAGGGCCGAGCAGTACTTC.

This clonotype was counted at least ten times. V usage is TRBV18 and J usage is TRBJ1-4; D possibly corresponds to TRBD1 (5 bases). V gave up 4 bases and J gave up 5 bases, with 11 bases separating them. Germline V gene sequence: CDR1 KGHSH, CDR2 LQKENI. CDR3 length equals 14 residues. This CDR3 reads CASSLRQKNEKLFF. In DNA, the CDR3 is TGTGCCAGCTCACTAAGACAGAAAAATGAAAAACTGTTTTTT.

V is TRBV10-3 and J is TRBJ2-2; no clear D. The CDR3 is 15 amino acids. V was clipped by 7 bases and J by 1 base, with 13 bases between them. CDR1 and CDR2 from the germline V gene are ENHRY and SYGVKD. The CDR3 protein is CAITTTGLNTGELFF. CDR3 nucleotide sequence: TGTGCCATCACTACGACGGGCCTGAACACCGGGGAGCTGTTTTTT.

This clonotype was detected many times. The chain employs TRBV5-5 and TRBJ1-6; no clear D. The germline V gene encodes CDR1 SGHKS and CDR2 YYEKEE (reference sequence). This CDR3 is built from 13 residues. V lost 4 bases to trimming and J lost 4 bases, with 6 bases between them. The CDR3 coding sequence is TGTGCCAGCAGCCGTGGGTATAATTCACCCCTCCACTTT. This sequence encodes CASSRGYNSPLHF. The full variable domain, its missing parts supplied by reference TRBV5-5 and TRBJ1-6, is DAGVTQSPTHLIKTRGQQVTLRCSPISGHKSVSWYQQVLGQGPQFIFQYYEKEERGRGNFPDRFSARQFPNYSSELNVNALLLGDSALYLCASSRGYNSPLHFGNGTRLTVT.

The CDR3 region has the DNA TGTGCCAGCAGCTCTACAGTGCTCTACGAGCAGTACTTC. Translated, it gives CASSSTVLYEQYF. The V and J genes are TRBV12-3 or TRBV12-4 and TRBJ2-7; no definite D call. Trimming took 6 bases from V and 3 from J, leaving 12 bases between them. The CDR3 spans 13 residues.

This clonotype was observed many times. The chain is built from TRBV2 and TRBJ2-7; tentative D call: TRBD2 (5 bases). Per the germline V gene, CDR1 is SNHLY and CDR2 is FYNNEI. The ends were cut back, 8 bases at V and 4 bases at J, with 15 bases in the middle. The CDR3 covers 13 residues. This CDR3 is CASDAGREYEQYF. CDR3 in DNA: TGTGCCAGCGATGCAGGACGGGAATACGAGCAGTACTTC. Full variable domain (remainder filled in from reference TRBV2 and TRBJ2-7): EPEVTQTPSHQVTQMGQEVILRCVPISNHLYFYWYRQILGQKVEFLVSFYNNEISEKSEIFDDQFSVERPDGSNFTLKIRSTKLEDSAMYFCASDAGREYEQYFGPGTRLTVT.

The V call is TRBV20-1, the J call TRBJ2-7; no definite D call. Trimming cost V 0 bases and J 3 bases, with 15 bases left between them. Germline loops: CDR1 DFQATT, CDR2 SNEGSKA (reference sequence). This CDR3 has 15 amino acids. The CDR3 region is CSARDSGRPLYEQYF. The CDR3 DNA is TGCAGTGCTAGAGATAGTGGAAGGCCCCTCTACGAGCAGTACTTC.

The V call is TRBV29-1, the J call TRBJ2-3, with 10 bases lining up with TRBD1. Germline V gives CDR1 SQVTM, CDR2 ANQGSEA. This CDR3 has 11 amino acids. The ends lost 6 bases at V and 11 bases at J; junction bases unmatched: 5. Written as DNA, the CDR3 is TGCAGCGTATGGACAGGGGGTATGCAGTATTTT. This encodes CSVWTGGMQYF.

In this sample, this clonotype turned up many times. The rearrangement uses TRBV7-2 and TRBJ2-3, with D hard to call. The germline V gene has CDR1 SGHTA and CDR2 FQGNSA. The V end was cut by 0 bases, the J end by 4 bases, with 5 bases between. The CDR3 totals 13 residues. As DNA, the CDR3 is TGTGCCAGCAGCTTAGCGGTTCCAGATACGCAGTATTTT. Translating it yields CASSLAVPDTQYF.

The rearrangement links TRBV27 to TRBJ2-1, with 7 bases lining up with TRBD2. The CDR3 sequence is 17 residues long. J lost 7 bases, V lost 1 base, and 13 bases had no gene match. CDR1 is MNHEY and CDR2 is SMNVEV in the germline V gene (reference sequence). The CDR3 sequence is CASSLYLGGGLGNEQFF. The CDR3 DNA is TGTGCCAGCAGTTTATATTTAGGCGGGGGACTTGGTAATGAGCAGTTCTTC.

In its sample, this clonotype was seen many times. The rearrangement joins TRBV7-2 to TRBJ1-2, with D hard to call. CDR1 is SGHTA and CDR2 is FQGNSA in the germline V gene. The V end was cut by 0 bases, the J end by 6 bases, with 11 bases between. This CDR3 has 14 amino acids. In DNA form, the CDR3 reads TGTGCCAGCAGCTTAGCGGCGGCCGGGCATGGCTACACCTTC. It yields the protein CASSLAAAGHGYTF.

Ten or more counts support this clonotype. CDR3 in amino acids: CASSNLQETQYF. DNA of the CDR3: TGCGCCAGCAGTAATTTACAAGAGACCCAGTACTTC. This sequence joins TRBV10-2 and TRBJ2-5; D is unresolved. V was shortened by 5 bases and J by 2 bases, with 6 bases between the two germline ends. Germline lookup yields CDR1 WSHSY and CDR2 SAAADI. This CDR3 spans 12 amino acids.

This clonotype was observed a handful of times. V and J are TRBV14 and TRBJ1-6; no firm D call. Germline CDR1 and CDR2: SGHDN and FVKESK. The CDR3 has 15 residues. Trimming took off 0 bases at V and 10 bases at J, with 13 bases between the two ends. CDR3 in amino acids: CASSQEASQVSPLHF. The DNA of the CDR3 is TGTGCCAGCAGCCAAGAGGCCAGTCAGGTCTCACCCCTCCACTTT.

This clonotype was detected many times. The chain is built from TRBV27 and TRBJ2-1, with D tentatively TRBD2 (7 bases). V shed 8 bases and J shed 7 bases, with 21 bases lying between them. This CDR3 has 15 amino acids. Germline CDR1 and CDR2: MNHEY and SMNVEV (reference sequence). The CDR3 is CASWDLLGGGNEQFF. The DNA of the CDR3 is TGTGCCAGCTGGGACCTACTAGGGGGAGGGAATGAGCAGTTCTTC.